These 30 T cell receptor beta chains came from one sample sequenced in a study of cytomegalovirus exposure and HLA in healthy donors. A multiplex PCR was run with 60 Vbeta primers and 13 Jbeta primers. Generated by immunoSEQ multiplex PCR, the TCRdb table keeps only in-frame clones and is missing some. The sample contains approximately 110,000 clones, about 76% of which appear only once. The sample taken for sequencing was PBMCs. These receptors were collected from an older woman in good health and CMV-seropositive.

This chain uses TRBV4-1 with TRBJ2-1; D might be TRBD2 (5 bases). V lost 2 bases and J lost 0, with 11 bases in between. CDR3 length equals 16 residues. The germline V gene has CDR1 MGHRA and CDR2 YSYEKL. The CDR3 sequence is CASSQPRRSSYNEQFF. CDR3 coding DNA: TGCGCCAGCAGCCAACCTAGGAGGAGCTCCTACAATGAGCAGTTCTTC.

The chain links TRBV18 to TRBJ1-1; D remains ambiguous. This CDR3 is built from 12 residues. With 2 bases removed from V and 8 bases from J, the gap between germline ends came to 9 bases. The germline V gene has CDR1 KGHSH and CDR2 LQKENI. The CDR3 spells CASSPSGQEAFF. The CDR3 nucleotides are TGTGCCAGCTCACCAAGTGGGCAGGAAGCTTTCTTT.

This sequence joins TRBV9 and TRBJ2-7, with D perhaps TRBD2 (6 bases). This CDR3 spans 15 amino acids. CDR1 and CDR2 (germline): SGDLS, YYNGEE. V was pared by 3 bases and J by 4 bases, with 17 bases between. The CDR3 nucleotides read TGTGCCAGCAGCGCTGCCCCAGGAGGGGCTTACGAGCAGTACTTC. Its translation is CASSAAPGGAYEQYF. The full variable domain, completed using reference TRBV9 and TRBJ2-7, is DSGVTQTPKHLITATGQRVTLRCSPRSGDLSVYWYQQSLDQGLQFLIQYYNGEERAKGNILERFSAQQFPDLHSELNLSSLELGDSALYFCASSAAPGGAYEQYFGPGTRLTVT.

The rearrangement links TRBV19 to TRBJ1-1, with 7 bases aligning to TRBD1. Germline V lookup: CDR1 LNHDA, CDR2 SQIVND (reference sequence). Trimming took 7 bases from V and 4 from J; bases not matched to a gene: 6. This CDR3 is built from 13 residues. The CDR3 DNA follows: TGTGCCAGTATGTGGCGGGACAGCACTGAAGCTTTCTTT. Translating gives CASMWRDSTEAFF. The full variable domain, in which reference TRBV19 and TRBJ1-1 provide the parts outside the CDR3, is DGGITQSPKYLFRKEGQNVTLSCEQNLNHDAMYWYRQDPGQGLRLIYYSQIVNDFQKGDIAEGYSVSREKKESFPLTVTSAQKNPTAFYLCASMWRDSTEAFFGQGTRLTVV.

V is TRBV18 and J is TRBJ1-2; the D gene is possibly TRBD1 (6 bases). CDR3 size: 13 residues. Trimming removed 5 bases from V and 4 bases from J, with 11 bases in between. In germline, CDR1 is KGHSH, CDR2 LQKENI. CDR3 sequence: CASSTTGLYGYTF. CDR3 in DNA: TGTGCCAGCTCAACCACAGGGCTCTATGGCTACACCTTC.

The V gene is TRBV25-1, the J gene TRBJ2-3; 9 bases fit TRBD2. The CDR3 has 15 residues. V gave up 1 base and J gave up 6 bases; unmatched junction bases: 5. Germline V gene data show CDR1 as MGHDK and CDR2 as SYGVNS. The CDR3 coding sequence is TGTGCCAGCAGTGAATCGGCGGGGGGGCCCGATACGCAGTATTTT. Translating gives CASSESAGGPDTQYF.

V and J are TRBV19 and TRBJ1-5, with D perhaps TRBD1 (6 bases). This CDR3 is 15 amino acids long. Germline V lookup: CDR1 LNHDA, CDR2 SQIVND (reference sequence). Trimming shortened V by 9 bases and J by 2 bases, and 17 bases separated the two germline ends. The CDR3 coding sequence is TGTGCCAGGGCCTCCACAGGGAGTGGCAATCAGCCCCAGCATTTT. Its protein product is CARASTGSGNQPQHF.

The chain uses TRBV18 and TRBJ1-1; 7 positions agree with TRBD1. Germline CDR1 and CDR2: KGHSH and LQKENI. This CDR3 comprises 14 residues. V trimming: 2 bases; J trimming: 3 bases; junction bases outside the gene matches: 3. CDR3: CASSPDRVHTEAFF. In DNA form, the CDR3 reads TGTGCCAGCTCACCAGACAGGGTTCACACTGAAGCTTTCTTT.

Here the CDR3 reads CASSSDTTNYGYTF. The CDR3 region has the DNA TGTGCCAGCAGTTCCGACACGACTAACTATGGCTACACCTTC. The V and J genes are TRBV6-5 and TRBJ1-2, with D unresolved. Trimming stripped 4 bases from V and 0 bases from J, with 9 bases between. Germline CDR1 MNHEY, CDR2 SVGAGI. The CDR3 totals 14 residues.

This clone was seen once. The chain uses TRBV7-2 and TRBJ1-5; D uncertain. The CDR3 is 16 amino acids. Trimming removed 1 base at V and 4 bases at J, with 14 bases between. CDR1 and CDR2 (germline): SGHTA, FQGNSA. The CDR3 protein is CASSLEGGFLNQPQHF. CDR3 coding DNA: TGTGCCAGCAGCTTAGAAGGAGGATTTCTAAATCAGCCCCAGCATTTT.

The chain links TRBV19 to TRBJ1-1; weak D call: TRBD1 (6 bases). The germline V and J ends were trimmed by 4 bases and 1 base, with 7 bases remaining between them. From germline, CDR1 is LNHDA and CDR2 SQIVND (reference sequence). The CDR3 has 13 residues. The CDR3 region has the DNA TGTGCCAGTAGTAAGACAGGGAACACTGAAGCTTTCTTT. It encodes CASSKTGNTEAFF. Supplemented by reference TRBV19 and TRBJ1-1, the full variable domain reads DGGITQSPKYLFRKEGQNVTLSCEQNLNHDAMYWYRQDPGQGLRLIYYSQIVNDFQKGDIAEGYSVSREKKESFPLTVTSAQKNPTAFYLCASSKTGNTEAFFGQGTRLTVV.

The V gene is TRBV7-2, the J gene TRBJ2-1; 9 nucleotides agree with TRBD1. This CDR3 contains 18 residues. V dropped 4 bases and J dropped 0; count of bases not matched to a gene: 10. Germline lookup yields CDR1 SGHTA and CDR2 FQGNSA. DNA of the CDR3: TGTGCCAGCAGCTCCGGGACAGGGCAGTGGGGCTCCTACAATGAGCAGTTCTTC. Translating gives CASSSGTGQWGSYNEQFF.

The rearrangement links TRBV7-3 to TRBJ2-1; a possible D gene is TRBD1 (6 bases). In germline, CDR1 is SGHTA, CDR2 FQGTGA. This CDR3 is built from 15 residues. V was clipped by 6 bases and J by 7 bases, with 19 bases between them. CDR3 in amino acids: CASSRNREMGNEQFF. CDR3 DNA sequence: TGTGCCAGCAGTCGAAACAGGGAGATGGGTAATGAGCAGTTCTTC.

In this sample, this clone turned up a few times. The chain has TRBV18 and TRBJ2-3; TRBD1 might be the D (5 bases). The CDR3 totals 11 residues. Germline V lookup: CDR1 KGHSH, CDR2 LQKENI. V was shortened by 8 bases and J by 4 bases, with 7 bases between the two germline ends. The CDR3 coding sequence is TGTGCCAGCCAAGGGGCAGATACGCAGTATTTT. Its translation is CASQGADTQYF.

The CDR3 spells CASSQETGLDEKLFF. The CDR3 DNA reads TGCGCCAGCAGCCAAGAGACAGGGCTTGACGAAAAACTGTTTTTT. The chain is built from TRBV4-1 and TRBJ1-4, with 7 bases lining up with TRBD1. The germline CDR1 and CDR2 sequences are MGHRA and YSYEKL. CDR3 length: 15 amino acids. V lost 0 bases to trimming and J lost 8 bases; unmatched junction nucleotides: 6.

This clone showed up just once. The chain has TRBV5-4 and TRBJ1-2, with TRBD1 matching 9 bases. Germline lookup yields CDR1 SGHNT and CDR2 YYREEE (reference sequence). The CDR3 length is 15 residues. Trimming took 3 bases from V and 5 from J; bases not matched to a gene: 8. The CDR3 is CASSSPGQGSYGYTF. The CDR3 region has the DNA TGTGCCAGCAGCTCCCCGGGACAGGGTAGTTATGGCTACACCTTC. Full variable domain (missing parts from reference TRBV5-4 and TRBJ1-2): ETGVTQSPTHLIKTRGQQVTLRCSSQSGHNTVSWYQQALGQGPQFIFQYYREEENGRGNFPPRFSGLQFPNYSSELNVNALELDDSALYLCASSSPGQGSYGYTFGSGTRLTVV.

The chain couples TRBV7-2 to TRBJ1-2; TRBD1 is a possible D gene (6 bases). The V and J ends lost 2 bases and 4 bases respectively, with 23 bases between them. CDR1 and CDR2 (germline): SGHTA, FQGNSA. The CDR3 is made up of 18 amino acids. The CDR3 loop reads CASSLKGDPPQGIYGYTF. The CDR3 bases are TGTGCCAGCAGCTTAAAAGGGGACCCCCCGCAGGGGATCTATGGCTACACCTTC. The complete variable domain, with remaining parts taken from reference TRBV7-2 and TRBJ1-2, reads GAGVSQSPSNKVTEKGKDVELRCDPISGHTALYWYRQSLGQGLEFLIYFQGNSAPDKSGLPSDRFSAERTGGSVSTLTIQRTQQEDSAVYLCASSLKGDPPQGIYGYTFGSGTRLTVV.

This clone was seen a few times. The genes are TRBV9 and TRBJ2-1; 10 nucleotides agree with TRBD2. The germline V gene has CDR1 SGDLS and CDR2 YYNGEE. Losses at the gene ends were 5 bases for V and 5 bases for J; bases not matched to a gene: 7. The CDR3 covers 15 residues. The CDR3 coding sequence is TGTGCCAGCAGTCACGGACTAGCGGAGGACAATGAGCAGTTCTTC. This translates into CASSHGLAEDNEQFF.

This chain uses TRBV6-5 with TRBJ1-1; D is possibly TRBD1 (6 bases). Trimming took off 2 bases at V and 3 bases at J, with 10 bases between the two ends. The length of the CDR3 is 14 residues. Germline CDR1 and CDR2: MNHEY and SVGAGI. CDR3 DNA sequence: TGTGCCAGCAGTTACGCAGGGGCAGACACTGAAGCTTTCTTT. This encodes CASSYAGADTEAFF.

The chain joins TRBV5-4 to TRBJ2-6, with TRBD1 as a possible D gene (5 bases). The germline V gene has CDR1 SGHNT and CDR2 YYREEE (reference sequence). This CDR3 region has 15 residues. Trimming stripped 4 bases from V and 1 base from J, with 9 bases between. The CDR3 loop reads CASSPTGSGANVLTF. The CDR3 DNA reads TGTGCCAGCAGCCCAACAGGATCTGGGGCCAACGTCCTGACTTTC.

This clone was picked up a small number of times. The rearrangement uses TRBV5-3 and TRBJ1-1; a weak D match, TRBD1 (5 bases). TRBV5-3 belongs to the ORF category, with a function that is uncertain. The CDR3 is 16 residues long. V lost 0 bases, J lost 0 bases, and 12 bases lay in between. CDR3 DNA: TGTGCCAGAAGCTTGGTGCCGCCAGGGATGAACACTGAAGCTTTCTTT. Its protein product is CARSLVPPGMNTEAFF.

This chain connects TRBV30 to TRBJ1-6; D gene uncertain. This CDR3 is built from 14 residues. Trimming cost V 4 bases and J 0 bases, with 7 bases left between them. Germline lookup yields CDR1 GTSNPN and CDR2 SVGIG (reference sequence). CDR3 sequence: CAWKTGSYNSPLHF. DNA of the CDR3: TGTGCCTGGAAGACTGGCTCCTATAATTCACCCCTCCACTTT.

The J gene is TRBJ2-7, the V gene TRBV6-1; 7 bases map to TRBD2. Germline trimming cut 6 bases from V and 9 bases from J; bases unmatched to any gene: 5. The CDR3 has 11 residues. Germline CDR1 is MNHNS and CDR2 is SASEGT. The CDR3 DNA reads as TGTGCCAGCAGCCCCAGGGAGGGGCAGTACTTC. Its translation: CASSPREGQYF.

The CDR3 DNA reads as TGTGCCAGCAGCGTTGGAGACAGGGAAAGCCGCGAGCAGTACTTC. Its protein product is CASSVGDRESREQYF. The chain joins TRBV9 to TRBJ2-7, with 7 bases fitting TRBD1. The CDR3 covers 15 residues. From germline, CDR1 is SGDLS and CDR2 YYNGEE. Unmatched junction bases numbered 11, after V lost 2 bases and J lost 6 bases.

The chain couples TRBV11-2 to TRBJ2-3, with D possibly being TRBD2 (6 bases). This CDR3 has 17 residues. Per the germline V gene, CDR1 is SGHAT and CDR2 is FQNNGV. The V end lost 2 bases, the J end lost 0 bases, and 15 bases lay between the germline ends. As DNA, the CDR3 is TGTGCCAGCAGCTTATTCGGGGGTGCGACTAGCACAGATACGCAGTATTTT. Translation gives CASSLFGGATSTDTQYF.

This rearrangement joins TRBV7-8 to TRBJ1-3; D gene uncertain. CDR1 SGHVS and CDR2 FQNEAQ come from the germline V gene. The germline V and J ends were trimmed by 7 bases and 0 bases, with 7 bases remaining between them. This CDR3 is 13 amino acids long. Written as DNA, the CDR3 is TGTGCCAGCACCCCGTACTCTGGAAACACCATATATTTT. Translating it yields CASTPYSGNTIYF.

V gene TRBV13 combines with J gene TRBJ1-2; weak D call: TRBD1 (6 bases). Trimming shortened V by 4 bases and J by 7 bases, and 7 bases separated the two germline ends. The CDR3 sequence is 11 residues long. Germline lookup yields CDR1 PRHDT and CDR2 FYEKMQ (reference sequence). The CDR3 DNA reads TGTGCCAGCAGCTCACAGGGTGGCTACACCTTC. Residues: CASSSQGGYTF.

The chain links TRBV7-3 to TRBJ2-2; a weak D match, TRBD2 (5 bases). The CDR3 is 17 amino acids. V shed 5 bases and J shed 2 bases, with 18 bases lying between them. Germline V gives CDR1 SGHTA, CDR2 FQGTGA. Here the CDR3 DNA reads TGTGCCAGCAGCCCGAACAAGAGGGTCCGTAACACCGGGGAGCTGTTTTTT. As protein: CASSPNKRVRNTGELFF.

The V call is TRBV4-3, the J call TRBJ2-1, with D unclear. Looked up from germline, CDR1 is LGHNA and CDR2 is YSLEER. V lost 0 bases to trimming and J lost 0 bases, with 21 bases between them. The CDR3 has 20 residues. The CDR3 here is CASSQDNLGSLTASYNEQFF. The DNA of the CDR3 is TGCGCCAGCAGCCAAGATAATTTGGGTAGCTTGACGGCCTCCTACAATGAGCAGTTCTTC.

This clone was observed a handful of times. The rearrangement links TRBV6-1 to TRBJ1-5; D unresolved. The CDR3 covers 14 residues. The V and J ends lost 4 bases and 0 bases respectively, with 7 bases between them. Germline V CDR1 and CDR2: MNHNS, SASEGT. This chain's CDR3 is CASSVLDSNQPQHF. Here the CDR3 DNA reads TGTGCCAGCAGTGTTCTAGATAGCAATCAGCCCCAGCATTTT.